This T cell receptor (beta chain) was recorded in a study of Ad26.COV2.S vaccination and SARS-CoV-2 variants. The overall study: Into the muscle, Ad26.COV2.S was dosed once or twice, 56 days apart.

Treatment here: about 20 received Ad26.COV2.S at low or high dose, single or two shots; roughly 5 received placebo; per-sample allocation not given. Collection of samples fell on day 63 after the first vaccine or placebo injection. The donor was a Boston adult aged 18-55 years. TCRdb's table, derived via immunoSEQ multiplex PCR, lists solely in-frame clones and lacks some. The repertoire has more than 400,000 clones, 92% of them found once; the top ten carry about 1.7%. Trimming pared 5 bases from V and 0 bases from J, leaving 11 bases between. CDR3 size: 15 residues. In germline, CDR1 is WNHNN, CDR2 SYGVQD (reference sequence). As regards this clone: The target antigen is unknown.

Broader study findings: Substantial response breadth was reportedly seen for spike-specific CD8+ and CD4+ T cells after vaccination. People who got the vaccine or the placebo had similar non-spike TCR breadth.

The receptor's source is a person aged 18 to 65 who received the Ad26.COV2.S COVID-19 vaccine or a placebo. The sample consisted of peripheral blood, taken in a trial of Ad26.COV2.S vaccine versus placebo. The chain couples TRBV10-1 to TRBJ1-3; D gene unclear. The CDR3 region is CASSRSGSSGNTIYF. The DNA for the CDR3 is TGCGCCAGCAGTCGGTCCGGGAGCTCTGGAAACACCATATATTTT.